The present T cell receptor (beta chain) was sequenced within a study of T cell responses to AZD1222 COVID-19 vaccine (dated by TCRdb to about 2021). Broadly, across the study: TCR sequencing covered over 230 trial participants: 207 given two doses of AZD1222 and around 26 given two doses of MenACWY control vaccine. Trial participants were enrolled by age into subgroups of 18-55, 56-69 and 70-plus years, and roughly 150, 30 and 60 TCR-sequenced participants, respectively, were included in these subgroups.

What the work shows at the level of the full study, not this receptor alone: Reportedly, almost half of the unique spike-specific TCRs recognized epitopes lying outside the regions that are mutated in the B.1.351 and B.1.1.7 variants. Spike-specific TCR breadth and depth rose significantly after two AZD1222 doses compared with day 0 and with MenACWY recipients. Conclusions about previously exposed vaccinees are limited because only six or seven AZD1222 recipients were SARS-CoV-2 seropositive at baseline. Most participants were white British and females outnumbered males, and the authors suggested that clonal diversity may have been underestimated. Vaccine-associated CD4 TCRs spanned the whole spike protein, with dominant responses in regions 160-218 and 743-854. Because no samples from the day 14 peak response were available, repertoires could be characterized only after the peak T cell response. In the small 56-69-year group, the increase in depth fell short of significance, most likely because of low power.

The CDR3 regions of human TCRbeta chains were subjected to immunosequencing. On the study's bioinformatics: TCRs in the repertoires were matched against a reference library of SARS-CoV-2-specific TCRs that had been generated with the MIRA antigen-specificity platform. Breadth was defined as the fraction of unique TCRs that were SARS-CoV-2-associated. Depth was defined as the fraction of total T cells that were SARS-CoV-2-associated. Each spike-specific TCR was assigned to its reactive spike region and to a CD4 or CD8 class using the MIRA data. Log10-transformed breadth and depth values were compared by one-way ANOVA with Sidak's multiple comparisons tests. The table comes from immuneACCESS by way of TCRdb, which keeps in-frame sequences with V and J called. Part of the clones is missing from these tables; in studies checked, under half for an unresolved V gene and the rest for unknown reasons. V and J calls and clone size are given by that table; D and trimming were obtained from the DNA. The sample table records about 83,000 clones; 70% to 90% of these occur just once. 4.7% of the sample is taken by the ten largest.

The label giving this sample's time point can be read as: baseline before first vaccination. What the treatment or condition label conveys for this sample: meningococcal conjugate vaccine given as trial control. Vaccinee samples came from UK trials COV001 and COV002, including a single-blind randomized controlled phase 2/3 trial of AZD1222 (ChAdOx1 nCoV-19) in healthy adults. For TCRbeta chain sequencing, PBMC samples from trial participants were taken at day 0 and at day 28 after the second dose. A note on this clone: Its antigen is unknown. There are no base qualities to consult, and no much larger clone falls within one base.

CDR3 length: 15 amino acids, cysteine to phenylalanine. Of the read, only the CDR3 DNA is kept; its 45 bases are in frame from base 1. Per the germline V gene (reference sequence), WNHNN is the CDR1 and SYGVQD is the CDR2. A distance of 11 bases separates the germline ends of V and J, which lose 4 bases and 0 bases respectively. The clonotype was recovered from an adult in good health. The sequencing used peripheral blood, collected on day 0 of MenACWY control vaccination. The chain is assembled from TRBV10-1 and TRBJ2-3; the D region possibly corresponds to TRBD1 (6 bases align). CDR3 region: CASSGQGSSTDTQYF. Here is the DNA: TGCGCCAGCAGTGGGCAGGGGTCGAGCACAGATACGCAGTATTTT.